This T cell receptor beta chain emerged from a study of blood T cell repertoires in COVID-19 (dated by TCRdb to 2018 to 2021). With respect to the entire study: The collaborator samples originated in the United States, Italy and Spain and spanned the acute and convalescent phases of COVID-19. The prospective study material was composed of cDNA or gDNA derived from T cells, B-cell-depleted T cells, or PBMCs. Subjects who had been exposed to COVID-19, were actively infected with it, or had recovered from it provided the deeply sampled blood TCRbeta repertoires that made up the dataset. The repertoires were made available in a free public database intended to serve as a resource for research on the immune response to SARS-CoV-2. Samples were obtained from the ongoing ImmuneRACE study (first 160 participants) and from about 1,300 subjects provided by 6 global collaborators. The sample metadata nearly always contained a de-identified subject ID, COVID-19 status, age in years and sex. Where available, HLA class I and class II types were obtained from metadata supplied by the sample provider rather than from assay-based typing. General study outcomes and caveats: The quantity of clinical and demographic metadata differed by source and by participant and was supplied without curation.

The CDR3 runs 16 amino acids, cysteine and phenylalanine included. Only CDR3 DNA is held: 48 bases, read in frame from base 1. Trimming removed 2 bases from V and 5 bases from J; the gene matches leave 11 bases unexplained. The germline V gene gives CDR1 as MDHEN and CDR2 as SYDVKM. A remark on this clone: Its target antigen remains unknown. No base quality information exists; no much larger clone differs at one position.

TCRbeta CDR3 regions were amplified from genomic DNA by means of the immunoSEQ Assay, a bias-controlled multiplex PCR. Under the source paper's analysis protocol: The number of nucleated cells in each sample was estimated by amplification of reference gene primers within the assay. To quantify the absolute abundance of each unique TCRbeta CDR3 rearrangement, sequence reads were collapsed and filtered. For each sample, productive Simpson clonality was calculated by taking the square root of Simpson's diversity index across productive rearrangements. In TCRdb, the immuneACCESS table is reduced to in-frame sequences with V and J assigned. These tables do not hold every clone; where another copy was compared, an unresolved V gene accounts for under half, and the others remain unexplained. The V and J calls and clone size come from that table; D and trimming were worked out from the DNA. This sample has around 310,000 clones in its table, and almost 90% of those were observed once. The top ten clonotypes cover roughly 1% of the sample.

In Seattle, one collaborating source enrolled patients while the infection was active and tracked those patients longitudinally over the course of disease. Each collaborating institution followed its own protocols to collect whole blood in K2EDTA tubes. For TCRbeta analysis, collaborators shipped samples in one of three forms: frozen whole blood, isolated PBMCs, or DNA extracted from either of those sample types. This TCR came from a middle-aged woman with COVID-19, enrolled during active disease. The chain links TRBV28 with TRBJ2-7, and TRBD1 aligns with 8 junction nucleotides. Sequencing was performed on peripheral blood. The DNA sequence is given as TGTGCCAGCAGTTTAATCTCCGGGACAGGCGCCAACGAGCAGTACTTC. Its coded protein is CASSLISGTGANEQYF.